The present TCR beta chain was sequenced within a study of human T cells and chemical hapten exposure. General study results and limits: TCRs above 1 in 1000 frequency did not change with DPC sensitization.

The time point was: healthy volunteer bleed at 2 weeks. Whole blood that had not been fractionated was the source of extracted total RNA. Original methodology: Between about 20,000 and 690,600 TCRs appeared in each sample, and the median stood at approximately 100,000. TCRdb called the RACE reads again in MiXCR, with one record for every CDR3 protein. It is TCRdb's table, rather than the study itself, that gives the V and J calls and clone size. In the table there are roughly 120,000 distinct CDR3 sequences, approximately 8.3% of which are singletons. A remark on this clonotype: Its target is not known.

The CDR3 extends over 13 amino acids. Trimming removed 10 bases from V and 0 bases from J, with 12 bases in between. Germline CDR1 MNHEY, CDR2 SMNVEV (reference sequence). The sequenced material came from whole blood. The gene calls are TRBV27 and TRBJ1-1, with D perhaps matching TRBD1 (5 bases). The source of this sequence is a male donor in good health. Some clones in this sample may be carry-over from other donors' samples. The CDR3 DNA is TGTGCCACCCTGGGGCGGTTGAACACTGAAGCTTTCTTT. This gives the protein CATLGRLNTEAFF.